The T cell receptor beta chain under discussion was sequenced for a study of blood T cell repertoires in COVID-19. Overall study: Symptom resolution, clearance, or two negative PCRs marked the recovered donors of Cohort 3. Researchers got acute and convalescent COVID-19 samples from the United States, Italy and Spain. The analysed material was cDNA or gDNA that came from T cells, B-cell-depleted T cells, or PBMCs.

The CDR3 has 13 residues. Germline CDR1 SGHRS, CDR2 YFSETQ. The V end lost 0 bases, the J end lost 2 bases, and 5 bases lay between the germline ends. Original methodology: Counts of nucleated cells, estimated from reference gene primer amplification, were obtained. Some clones are missing from TCRdb's copy, which holds only in-frame ones; the method was immunoSEQ multiplex PCR. That table gives V, J and clone size, and the DNA gave D and trimming. Here the sample spans some 180,000 clones, about 88% being singletons. Sequencing was performed on PBMCs or T cells enriched from blood (not recorded which). The receptor's source is a woman aged 40 to 50 in a cohort exposed to, infected with or recovered from COVID-19 (not recorded which). The rearrangement joins TRBV5-1 to TRBJ1-1, with D unresolved. CDR3 sequence (DNA): TGCGCCAGCAGCTTGGATGTAAACACTGAAGCTTTCTTT. This codes for CASSLDVNTEAFF.